Below, one T cell receptor beta chain is given with its context. Its antigen is still unknown. Prepared libraries of TCR beta cDNA carried unique molecular identifiers. TCRdb recomputed calls from the PCR reads with MiXCR, one row per CDR3 protein. The sample has hundreds of thousands of distinct CDR3 sequences; roughly 45% are singletons. The CDR3 is 16 residues long. Trimming cost V 5 bases and J 7 bases; bases outside gene matches: 13. CDR1 and CDR2 (germline): MDHEN, SYDVKM. The data were taken from a study of post-analysis software for immune sequencing data. Turning to the study itself: Some patients lacked subtype; others had relapsing-remitting, secondary progressive or progressive-relapsing disease.

Findings and caveats of the study: There was significantly lower normalized Chao1 diversity in multiple sclerosis patients than in controls. F-measure co-clustering was strong for batch-matched samples. Compared with controls, patients had more of 4 to 6 TRBV segments, including TRBV5-6, TRBV5-1 and TRBV20-1.

The receptor comes from a girl between 10 and 17 years old with multiple sclerosis. The rearrangement joins TRBV28 to TRBJ2-7, with 11 bases aligning to TRBD2. Sequenced input: blood. This CDR3 reads CASSPHYLAGGREQYF. In DNA, the CDR3 is TGTGCCAGCAGTCCCCATTATCTAGCGGGAGGACGAGAGCAGTACTTC. The complete variable domain, with remaining parts taken from reference TRBV28 and TRBJ2-7, reads DVKVTQSSRYLVKRTGEKVFLECVQDMDHENMFWYRQDPGLGLRLIYFSYDVKMKEKGDIPEGYSVSREKKERFSLILESASTNQTSMYLCASSPHYLAGGREQYFGPGTRLTVT.